A selection of T cell receptor delta chains follows, all from one sample in a study of Vδ1+ human thymocytes. TCRdb re-called the multiplex PCR reads with CATT. Among just under 55,000 delta-chain clones, approximately 15% were seen once, and the ten largest hold about 0.5%. Sequenced material: Vdelta1+ gamma-delta thymocytes from the thymus. These receptor sequences come from a boy under two years old who had congenital heart surgery. Each CDR3 is given with its conserved first and last residue. D genes are given only for firm matches. A clone size is listed for some rows: how often the clone was seen (once, few, many), or a class if it is expanded.

-,TRDV1,-,TRDJ1,CALGELPENTDKLIF,TGTGCTCTTGGGGAACTTCCTGAAAACACCGATAAACTCATCTTT
-,TRDV1,TRDD3,TRDJ1,CALGKAARWGGYTDKLIF,TGTGCTCTTGGGAAAGCCGCCCGATGGGGGGGATACACCGATAAACTCATCTTT
few,TRDV1,TRDD3,TRDJ2,CALGGDPVPLLGDSALTAQLFF,TGTGCTCTTGGGGGGGACCCCGTTCCTTTACTGGGGGATTCGGCTTTGACAGCACAACTCTTCTTT
few,TRDV1,-,TRDJ1,CALGESTLIRMYTDKLIF,TGTGCTCTTGGGGAATCAACTCTCATCCGGATGTACACCGATAAACTCATCTTT
-,TRDV1,-,TRDJ1,CALLFLSAWESHTDKLIF,TGTGCTCTCCTCTTCCTGTCTGCTTGGGAGAGCCACACCGATAAACTCATCTTT
-,TRDV1,TRDD3,TRDJ1,CALGELAGGYYPLTNTDKLIF,TGTGCTCTTGGGGAACTTGCAGGGGGATACTACCCCCTAACCAACACCGATAAACTCATCTTT
few,TRDV1,TRDD3,TRDJ2,CALGERLLQLGDNKLLTAQLFF,TGTGCTCTTGGGGAACGACTCCTTCAACTGGGGGATAATAAACTCTTGACAGCACAACTCTTCTTT
few,TRDV1,TRDD2,TRDJ1,CALGELVALLPTTDKLIF,TGTGCTCTTGGGGAACTTGTAGCCCTCCTTCCTACGACCGATAAACTCATCTTT
-,TRDV1,TRDD3,TRDJ1,CALGERSALYWGIGPTDYKLIF,TGTGCTCTTGGGGAACGCTCGGCTCTCTATTGGGGGATAGGTCCCACCGATTATAAACTCATCTTT
few,TRDV1,TRDD3,TRDJ1,CALGEPTTYWGISTDKLIF,TGTGCTCTTGGGGAACCTACCACGTACTGGGGGATATCCACCGATAAACTCATCTTT
few,TRDV1,-,TRDJ1,CALGDQHFLSLLGVSTYTDKLIF,TGTGCTCTTGGGGACCAACATTTCCTATCCCTTCTGGGGGTTTCCACGTACACCGATAAACTCATCTTT
-,TRDV1,TRDD3,TRDJ1,CALGEDGGYFDKLIF,TGTGCTCTTGGGGAAGATGGGGGATACTTCGATAAACTCATCTTT
many,TRDV2,TRDD3,TRDJ1,CACDTVVLGDTSYTDKLIF,TGTGCCTGTGACACCGTCGTTCTGGGGGATACTTCATACACCGATAAACTCATCTTT
medium-sized,TRDV2,TRDD3,TRDJ1,CACEMSARWGIGCTDKLIF,TGTGCCTGTGAGATGTCGGCACGCTGGGGGATCGGTTGCACCGATAAACTCATCTTT
few,TRDV1,TRDD3,TRDJ1,CALGENPRLLGDTKAYTDKLIF,TGTGCTCTTGGGGAAAACCCCCGACTACTGGGGGATACTAAGGCGTACACCGATAAACTCATCTTT
few,TRDV1,TRDD3,TRDJ1,CALGELSGGYSGSTDKLIF,TGTGCTCTTGGGGAACTTTCTGGGGGATACTCGGGGAGCACCGATAAACTCATCTTT
few,TRAV29/DV5,TRDD3,TRDJ1,CAASVPYWGIRRGYKLIF,TGTGCAGCAAGCGTCCCTTACTGGGGGATACGTAGGGGGTATAAACTCATCTTT
few,TRDV1,TRDD3,TRDJ2,CALGDPRSLGVPTAQLFF,TGTGCTCTTGGGGACCCCCGTTCTCTGGGGGTTCCCACAGCACAACTCTTCTTT
-,TRDV1,-,TRDJ1,CALGGLLPVLGRTDKLIF,TGTGCTCTTGGGGGGCTCCTTCCCGTACTGGGGCGCACCGATAAACTCATCTTT
few,TRDV1,TRDD3,TRDJ1,CALGENSILSYPYWGISDYTDKLIF,TGTGCTCTTGGGGAAAATTCCATCCTATCGTATCCCTACTGGGGGATTTCTGACTACACCGATAAACTCATCTTT
few,TRDV1,-,TRDJ1,CALGERRKGYTDKLIF,TGTGCTCTTGGGGAACGTCGAAAAGGGTACACCGATAAACTCATCTTT
-,TRAV29/DV5,TRDD2,TRDJ1,CAASDPPFLLWGPYTDKLIF,TGTGCCGCAAGCGACCCTCCCTTCCTACTCTGGGGACCTTACACCGATAAACTCATCTTT
few,TRDV1,-,TRDJ1,CALGELVIRPTGTGILELIF,TGTGCTCTTGGGGAACTAGTTATACGTCCTACGGGTACTGGGATATTGGAACTCATCTTT
few,TRAV29/DV5,TRDD3,TRDJ1,CAASALKRSTGALNGFSPTDKLIF,TGTGCAGCAAGCGCTCTTAAAAGGAGTACTGGGGCCTTAAATGGGTTTTCCCCAACCGATAAACTCATCTTT
-,TRDV1,-,TRDJ1,CALGGPLVYTDKLIF,TGTGCTCTTGGGGGACCACTGGTTTACACCGATAAACTCATCTTT
-,TRDV1,TRDD3,TRDJ1,CALGDKYRTGVFYTDKLIF,TGTGCTCTTGGGGACAAATACCGCACTGGGGTCTTTTACACCGATAAACTCATCTTT
few,TRDV1,-,TRDJ1,CALGLRGTHRGYTDKLIF,TGTGCTCTTGGCCTGCGGGGGACGCACCGGGGGTACACCGATAAACTCATCTTT
-,TRDV1,TRDD3,TRDJ1,CALGELLLSGGYTDKLIF,TGTGCTCTTGGGGAACTACTCCTGAGTGGGGGATACACCGATAAACTCATCTTT
few,TRDV1,-,TRDJ1,CALGDRAFPYWRYTDKLIF,TGTGCTCTTGGGGACCGGGCCTTTCCATACTGGAGGTACACCGATAAACTCATCTTT
-,TRDV1,-,TRDJ1,CALGEARGYTDKLIF,TGTGCTCTTGGGGAGGCACGGGGGTACACCGATAAACTCATCTTT
-,TRDV1,-,TRDJ1,CALGEESTTGGVRSDKLIF,TGTGCTCTTGGGGAAGAATCTACGACCGGGGGGGTACGCTCCGATAAACTCATCTTT
few,TRDV1,-,TRDJ1,CALGELSDTPDKLIF,TGTGCTCTTGGGGAACTCTCCGATACGCCCGATAAACTCATCTTT
-,TRDV2,-,TRDJ1,CACVTGSNYTDKLIF,TGTGCCTGTGTCACTGGGAGTAATTACACCGATAAACTCATCTTT
-,TRDV1,-,TRDJ1,CALGDPGDCTDKLIF,TGTGCTCTTGGGGACCCCGGGGATTGTACCGATAAACTCATCTTT
-,TRDV1,-,TRDJ1,CALGDPSKQCGIPSDKLIF,TGTGCTCTTGGGGACCCTAGCAAGCAGTGCGGGATCCCATCCGATAAACTCATCTTT
-,TRDV1,-,TRDJ1,CALGTRDWVHFGYTDKLIF,TGTGCTCTTGGGACCCGCGATTGGGTCCACTTTGGGTACACCGATAAACTCATCTTT
few,TRDV1,-,TRDJ1,CALGERRPSPLLGMYTDKLIF,TGTGCTCTTGGGGAGCGGCGGCCTTCCCCTCTACTGGGAATGTACACCGATAAACTCATCTTT
few,TRDV1,TRDD3,TRDJ1,CALGELFWGSYTDKLIF,TGTGCTCTTGGGGAACTTTTCTGGGGGTCCTACACCGATAAACTCATCTTT
-,TRDV1,-,TRDJ1,CALGLPIPTWTGGNQYTDKLIF,TGTGCTCTTGGGTTGCCGATTCCTACGTGGACTGGGGGCAATCAGTACACCGATAAACTCATCTTT
few,TRDV1,TRDD3,TRDJ1,CALGELKGILLLGDGTDKLIF,TGTGCTCTTGGGGAACTGAAAGGGATTCTACTTCTGGGGGATGGCACCGATAAACTCATCTTT
few,TRAV29/DV5,TRDD3,TRDJ1,CAASDPTYESGGYVYTDKLIF,TGTGCAGCAAGCGACCCTACCTACGAGTCTGGGGGATACGTGTACACCGATAAACTCATCTTT
-,TRDV1,TRDD3,TRDJ1,CALGGESGGRPYTDKLIF,TGTGCTCTTGGGGGCGAATCTGGGGGTCGACCGTACACCGATAAACTCATCTTT
-,TRDV2,TRDD3,TRDJ1,CACGPPAGIRVTDKPIF,TGTGCCTGTGGCCCTCCCGCCGGGATACGCGTCACCGATAAACCCATCTTT
-,TRDV1,-,TRDJ1,CALGEQPPGTDKLIF,TGTGCTCTTGGGGAACAACCTCCCGGTACCGATAAACTCATCTTT
-,TRDV1,TRDD3,TRDJ1,CALGEGQFRAGYYWGITYTDKLIF,TGTGCTCTTGGGGAAGGCCAGTTCCGTGCCGGCTATTACTGGGGGATAACGTACACCGATAAACTCATCTTT
-,TRDV1,TRDD3,TRDJ1,CALGDLRGTFRPYWGYTDKLIF,TGTGCTCTTGGGGATCTAAGGGGAACCTTCCGACCGTACTGGGGGTATACCGATAAACTCATCTTT